Each of the 3 T cell receptor beta chains below was sequenced from the same sample in a study of blood T cells in healthy people across ages. PCR was performed a second time for about 7 to 12 cycles using a sample-barcoded 5' primer and a J-beta primer mix. TCRdb processed the 5' RACE reads anew with MiXCR; each CDR3 protein has one entry. Of hundreds of thousands of distinct CDR3 sequences listed, about 56% are singletons. The specimen was blood. The receptors shown here come from a man aged 35 to 55 in good health.

The chain uses TRBV28 and TRBJ2-5; the D is unclear. Between the trimmed V and J ends, which lost 0 bases and 5 bases, there was a span of 10 bases. Germline loops: CDR1 MDHEN, CDR2 SYDVKM. This CDR3 is 14 amino acids long. The CDR3: CASSLCEGRETQYF. CDR3 DNA: TGTGCCAGCAGTTTATGTGAAGGCCGGGAGACCCAGTACTTC. Combining the CDR3 with reference TRBV28 and TRBJ2-5 gives the whole variable domain DVKVTQSSRYLVKRTGEKVFLECVQDMDHENMFWYRQDPGLGLRLIYFSYDVKMKEKGDIPEGYSVSREKKERFSLILESASTNQTSMYLCASSLCEGRETQYFGPGTRLLVL.

The CDR3 protein is CAISEGPEYEQYF. The CDR3 nucleotides read TGTGCCATCAGTGAGGGCCCAGAATACGAGCAGTACTTC. The chain couples TRBV10-3 to TRBJ2-5, with no clear D. The J call is in doubt because the DNA end fits TRBJ2-7 better. Per germline, CDR1 ENHRY and CDR2 SYGVKD. The CDR3 covers 13 residues.

This clonotype has only a few counts. The rearrangement joins TRBV3-1 to TRBJ2-1, with D possibly TRBD1 on 6 matching bases. The CDR3 length is 11 residues. Germline V gene lookup returns CDR1 LGHDT and CDR2 YNNKEL (reference sequence). The V end lost 6 bases, the J end lost 10 bases, and 10 bases lay between the germline ends. DNA of the CDR3: TGTGCCAGCAGACAGGGCGGCGAGCAGTTCTTC. It encodes CASRQGGEQFF.